This TCR beta chain was captured by sequencing in a study of blood T cells in healthy people across ages. A sample-barcoded 5' primer and a J-beta primer mix were used in a second PCR of roughly 6 to 11 cycles. MiXCR was run by TCRdb on the 5' RACE reads, yielding one entry per CDR3 protein. The sample contains fewer than 800,000 distinct CDR3 sequences, around 21% of which appear only once. This clonotype was found a few times. The CDR3 contains 12 residues. Germline values: CDR1 DFQATT, CDR2 SNEGSKA (reference sequence). V lost 5 bases and J 3 bases, leaving 8 bases between the germline ends. This clonotype was obtained from a man between 65 and 80 years old in good health. Sequenced input: blood. This chain uses TRBV20-1 with TRBJ1-5, with a tentative D call TRBD1 (5 bases). This CDR3 is CSADRDNQPQHF. CDR3 sequence (DNA): TGCAGTGCTGACAGAGACAATCAGCCCCAGCATTTT.